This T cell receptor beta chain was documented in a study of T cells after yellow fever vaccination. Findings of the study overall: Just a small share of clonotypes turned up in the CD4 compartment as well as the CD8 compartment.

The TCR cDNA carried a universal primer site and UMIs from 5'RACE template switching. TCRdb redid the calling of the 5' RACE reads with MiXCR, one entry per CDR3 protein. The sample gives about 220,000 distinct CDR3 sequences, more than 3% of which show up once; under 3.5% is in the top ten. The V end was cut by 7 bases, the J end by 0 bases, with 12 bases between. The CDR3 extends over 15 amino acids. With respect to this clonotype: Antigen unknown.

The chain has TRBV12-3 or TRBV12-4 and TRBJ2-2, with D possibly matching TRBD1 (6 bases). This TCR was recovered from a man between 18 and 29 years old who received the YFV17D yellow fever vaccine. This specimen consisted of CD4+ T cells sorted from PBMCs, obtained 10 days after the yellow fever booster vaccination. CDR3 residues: CASKPGHSNTGELFF. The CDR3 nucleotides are TGTGCCAGCAAGCCGGGACACTCGAACACCGGGGAGCTGTTTTTT.